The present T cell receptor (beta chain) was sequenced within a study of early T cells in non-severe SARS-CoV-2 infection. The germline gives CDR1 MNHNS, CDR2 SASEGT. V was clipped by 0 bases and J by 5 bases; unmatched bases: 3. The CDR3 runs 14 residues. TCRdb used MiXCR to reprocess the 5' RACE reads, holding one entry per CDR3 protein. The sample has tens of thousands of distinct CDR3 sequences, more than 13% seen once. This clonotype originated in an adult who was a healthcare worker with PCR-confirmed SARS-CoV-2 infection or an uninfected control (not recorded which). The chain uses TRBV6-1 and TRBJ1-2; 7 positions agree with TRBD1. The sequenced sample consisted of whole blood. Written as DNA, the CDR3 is TGTGCCAGCAGTGAAGCGGGGGGACAGTATGGCTACACCTTC. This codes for CASSEAGGQYGYTF.